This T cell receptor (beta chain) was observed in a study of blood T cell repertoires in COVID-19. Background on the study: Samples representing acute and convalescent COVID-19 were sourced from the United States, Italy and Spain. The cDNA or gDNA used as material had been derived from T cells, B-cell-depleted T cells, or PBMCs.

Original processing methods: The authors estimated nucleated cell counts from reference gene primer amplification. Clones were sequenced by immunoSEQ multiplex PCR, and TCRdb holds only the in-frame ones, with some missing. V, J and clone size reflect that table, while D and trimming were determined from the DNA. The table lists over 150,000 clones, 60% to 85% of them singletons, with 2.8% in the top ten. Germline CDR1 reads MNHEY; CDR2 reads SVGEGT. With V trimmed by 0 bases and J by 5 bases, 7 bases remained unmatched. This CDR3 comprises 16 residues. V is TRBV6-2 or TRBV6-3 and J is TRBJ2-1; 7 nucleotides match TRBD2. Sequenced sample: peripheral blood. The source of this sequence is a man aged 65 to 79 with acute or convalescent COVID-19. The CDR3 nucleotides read TGTGCCAGCAGTTACTCGTTCGCGGGAGTAGACAATGAGCAGTTCTTC. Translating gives CASSYSFAGVDNEQFF.